This is a list of T cell receptor beta chains from one sample in a study of blood T cell repertoires in COVID-19. The protocol was immunoSEQ multiplex PCR, while the TCRdb copy is restricted to in-frame clones and leaves out a portion. The top ten hold roughly 10% of the sample, which has approximately 100,000 clones, approximately 86% seen once. Input material: peripheral blood. The origin of the receptors is a man aged 65 to 79 with active or convalescent COVID-19. The CDR3 runs from the conserved cysteine through the conserved F or W. Each record gives: CDR3 DNA, CDR3 protein, D gene, V gene, clone size, J gene. A D gene is named only where the DNA matches it firmly. Size values are once, few and many counts, or a class for expanded clones, and some rows have none.

DNA: TGTGCCAGCTCTCACAGGGCCCATAATTCACCCCTCCACTTT; CDR3: CASSHRAHNSPLHF; D: .; V: TRBV19; size: .; J: TRBJ1-6
DNA: TGTGCCAGCTCAACCGGGACAGGGATTCAGCCCCAGCATTTT; CDR3: CASSTGTGIQPQHF; D: TRBD1; V: TRBV18; size: .; J: TRBJ1-5
DNA: TGTGCCAGCAGTTACGACAGGTACAATGAGCAGTTCTTC; CDR3: CASSYDRYNEQFF; D: .; V: TRBV6-5; size: .; J: TRBJ2-1
DNA: TGTGCCTGGGACAGGTGGGACACTGAAGCTTTCTTT; CDR3: CAWDRWDTEAFF; D: .; V: TRBV30; size: .; J: TRBJ1-1
DNA: TGTGCCAGCACGGGACCCGGGACTAGCAATTACGAGCAGTACTTC; CDR3: CASTGPGTSNYEQYF; D: TRBD2; V: TRBV11-2; size: .; J: TRBJ2-7
DNA: TGTGCCAGCAGCTTACGACTAGCGGGGGCCCCCCAGTATTTT; CDR3: CASSLRLAGAPQYF; D: TRBD2; V: TRBV7-2; size: .; J: TRBJ2-3
DNA: TGTGCCAGTAAACTAGCGGGGGGCGGGGAGCTGTTTTTT; CDR3: CASKLAGGGELFF; D: TRBD2; V: TRBV5-4; size: .; J: TRBJ2-2
DNA: TGTGCCAGCGTCTATGAGTCTTCTGGAAACACCATATATTTT; CDR3: CASVYESSGNTIYF; D: .; V: TRBV2; size: .; J: TRBJ1-3
DNA: TGTGCCAGCACCCTATTCGGGACAGGGGGTATATCCGGAAACACCATATATTTT; CDR3: CASTLFGTGGISGNTIYF; D: TRBD1; V: TRBV7-2; size: .; J: TRBJ1-3
DNA: TGTGCCAGTAGTAACGGGGGCTCCTACGAGCAGTACTTC; CDR3: CASSNGGSYEQYF; D: .; V: TRBV19; size: .; J: TRBJ2-7
DNA: TGTGCCAGCACCCGACAAATCGAGGGCGAGCAGTACTTC; CDR3: CASTRQIEGEQYF; D: .; V: TRBV2; size: .; J: TRBJ2-7
DNA: TGTGCCTCCAGGACCAGGGACGAGCAGTACTTC; CDR3: CASRTRDEQYF; D: .; V: TRBV10-3; size: .; J: TRBJ2-7
DNA: TGTGCCAGCGCCTTCGAGGGTGGCTACACCTTC; CDR3: CASAFEGGYTF; D: .; V: TRBV3-1/TRBV3-2; size: .; J: TRBJ1-2
DNA: TGTGCCAGCAGCCCCGTCGGAGGGCGTAATTCACCCCTCCACTTT; CDR3: CASSPVGGRNSPLHF; D: .; V: TRBV7-2; size: .; J: TRBJ1-6
DNA: TGTGCCAGCAGTGGCGGGGGGAATACGCAGTATTTT; CDR3: CASSGGGNTQYF; D: TRBD2; V: TRBV2; size: .; J: TRBJ2-3
DNA: TGTGCCAGCAGCTTAACCGGGACAGGGGGGCTCTTTGGAAACACCATATATTTT; CDR3: CASSLTGTGGLFGNTIYF; D: TRBD1; V: TRBV5-5; size: once; J: TRBJ1-3
DNA: TGTGCCAGTAGTCCAATTTCGAACACTGAAGCTTTCTTT; CDR3: CASSPISNTEAFF; D: .; V: TRBV19; size: few; J: TRBJ1-1
DNA: TGCGCCAGCAGCGACCGGACAGGGGGCGGTGAAGCTTTCTTT; CDR3: CASSDRTGGGEAFF; D: TRBD1; V: TRBV5-1; size: few; J: TRBJ1-1
DNA: TGCAGCGTTTCGCCGTGGACAGGGGGATACAATGAGCAGTTCTTC; CDR3: CSVSPWTGGYNEQFF; D: TRBD1; V: TRBV29-1; size: .; J: TRBJ2-1
DNA: TGTGCCAGCAAGAGGTTCGGGGAACGAAACTATGGCTACACCTTC; CDR3: CASKRFGERNYGYTF; D: .; V: TRBV27; size: .; J: TRBJ1-2
DNA: TGCGCCAGCAGCCAAGAAATACAGAGCTCCTACGAGCAGTACTTC; CDR3: CASSQEIQSSYEQYF; D: .; V: TRBV4-1; size: .; J: TRBJ2-7
DNA: TGCAGTGCTAGGTTCGGAGGGACCCAGTACTTC; CDR3: CSARFGGTQYF; D: .; V: TRBV20-1; size: .; J: TRBJ2-5
DNA: TGTGCCAGTAGTATCCCCGGGACTAACCAAGAGACCCAGTACTTC; CDR3: CASSIPGTNQETQYF; D: TRBD2; V: TRBV19; size: once; J: TRBJ2-5
DNA: TGTGCCAGCAGCTTCGCTAGCTGGGGCACAGATACGCAGTATTTT; CDR3: CASSFASWGTDTQYF; D: .; V: TRBV7-2; size: .; J: TRBJ2-3
DNA: TGTGCCAGTAGTTCCGGAGGGACAGGGTCCTACGAGCAGTACTTC; CDR3: CASSSGGTGSYEQYF; D: TRBD1; V: TRBV19; size: .; J: TRBJ2-7
DNA: TGTGCCAGCAGCCCGGGACTAGCGGGGGGCTCGAACACCGGGGAGCTGTTTTTT; CDR3: CASSPGLAGGSNTGELFF; D: TRBD2; V: TRBV5-4; size: .; J: TRBJ2-2
DNA: TGCAGCGCCCGGACAGGGCAGAATTCACCCCTCCACTTT; CDR3: CSARTGQNSPLHF; D: TRBD1; V: TRBV29-1; size: .; J: TRBJ1-6
DNA: TGTGCCAGCACCTCTAGGACAGGGCCAGGCTACACCTTC; CDR3: CASTSRTGPGYTF; D: TRBD1; V: TRBV2; size: .; J: TRBJ1-2
DNA: TGTGCCAGTAGTATAGGTAGCTTCTCTGGAAACACCATATATTTT; CDR3: CASSIGSFSGNTIYF; D: .; V: TRBV19; size: .; J: TRBJ1-3
DNA: TGTGCCAGCAGCCGGACAGGACTCACCGGGGAGCTGTTTTTT; CDR3: CASSRTGLTGELFF; D: TRBD1; V: TRBV7-9; size: .; J: TRBJ2-2
DNA: TGCAGCGTTGAAGTTTTGCAGGGGGCCCGCGAGCAGTACTTC; CDR3: CSVEVLQGAREQYF; D: TRBD1; V: TRBV29-1; size: few; J: TRBJ2-7
DNA: TGTGCCAGCAGTCCCGGACAGAGCTCCTACAATGAGCAGTTCTTC; CDR3: CASSPGQSSYNEQFF; D: .; V: TRBV6-4; size: .; J: TRBJ2-1